One and the same sample provided the 21 T cell receptor beta chains below, sequenced in a study of spatial heterogeneity in lung cancer. Time point in this sample: sample taken at primary tumor resection. The authors sequenced whole RNA from tumor, nontumor lung or frozen PBMC without sorting. MiXCR was run by TCRdb on the 5' RACE reads, yielding one entry per CDR3 protein. Among about 940 distinct CDR3 sequences, about 13% were seen once, and the ten largest hold roughly two fifths. This specimen consisted of PBMCs, obtained at surgery. These TCRs come from a male donor with early-stage non-small cell lung cancer.

As to this clonotype: Because this beta chain is a stray read in a library intended to capture alpha chains, its abundance should not be given much weight. The V and J genes are TRBV9 and TRBJ1-2; 7 bases fit TRBD1. CDR1 is SGDLS and CDR2 is YYNGEE in the germline V gene. CDR3 size: 14 residues. The ends lost 2 bases at V and 11 bases at J; junction bases unmatched: 12. CDR3 nucleotides: TGTGCCAGCAGCGTCGGAAGCCCAGGGGGACCTTACACCTTC. This sequence encodes CASSVGSPGGPYTF.

A word on this clonotype: Since the library was made to target alpha chains, this beta chain is a stray read and its abundance is not meaningful. The chain employs TRBV7-6 and TRBJ1-1; a weak D match, TRBD1 (5 bases). CDR1 and CDR2 from the germline V gene are SGHVS and FNYEAQ. The CDR3 consists of 14 residues. The V and J ends lost 3 bases and 4 bases respectively, with 12 bases between them. CDR3 in amino acids: CASSLGGGSTEAFF. The CDR3, as DNA: TGTGCCAGCAGCTTGGGTGGGGGAAGCACTGAAGCTTTCTTT.

This clonotype has a count of ten or more. Because this beta chain is a stray read in a library intended to capture alpha chains, its abundance should not be given much weight. The chain carries TRBV30 and TRBJ2-1; 8 bases align to TRBD1. V shed 0 bases and J 5 bases; nucleotides not matched to a gene: 6. CDR1 is GTSNPN, CDR2 SVGIG, per germline (reference sequence). The CDR3 is 15 residues long. The CDR3 DNA reads TGTGCCTGGAGTGTCAGGGGGCTTGGGAACAATGAGCAGTTCTTC. As protein: CAWSVRGLGNNEQFF.

Relative to its sample, this clonotype is hyperexpanded. Being off target in a library aimed at alpha chains, this beta chain has a size of little meaning. The V and J genes are TRBV7-3 and TRBJ2-3, with 9 bases lining up with TRBD2. This CDR3 spans 16 amino acids. Unmatched junction bases numbered 5, after V lost 0 bases and J lost 4 bases. Germline lookup yields CDR1 SGHTA and CDR2 FQGTGA. The CDR3 region is CASSLTAGGPADTQYF. In DNA, the CDR3 is TGTGCCAGCAGCTTAACTGCGGGGGGGCCCGCAGATACGCAGTATTTT.

Remarks on this clonotype: Relative to the germline gene, one junction end is altered; a read error may explain this. This beta chain is a stray sequence in a library constructed for alpha chains; its clone size is not meaningful. The chain links TRBV20-1 to TRBJ2-7; a possible D gene is TRBD1 (5 bases). The CDR3 extends over 12 amino acids. Germline V gene lookup returns CDR1 DFQATT and CDR2 SNEGSKA (reference sequence). The CDR3 nucleotides read TGCAGTGTCCCCGGACCAGGGAACGAGCAGCACTTC. Its translation is CSVPGPGNEQHF.

This clonotype came up many times. Little can be read into the size of this beta chain, an off-target read in a library designed for alpha chains. This sequence joins TRBV13 and TRBJ1-1; D not certain. Trimming took 5 bases from V and 1 from J, leaving 17 bases between them. Germline V lookup: CDR1 PRHDT, CDR2 FYEKMQ (reference sequence). The length of the CDR3 is 16 residues. The CDR3 DNA follows: TGTGCCAGCAGCCTACCGGACGGGCCGCAGAACACTGAAGCTTTCTTT. Protein sequence: CASSLPDGPQNTEAFF.

By share, this clonotype ranks as large. The library was built for alpha chains, so this beta chain is an off-target read and its size means little. CDR3 sequence: CASSSRTSPGTVGYEQYF. For the CDR3, the DNA is TGTGCCAGCAGCTCCCGTACCTCCCCCGGGACTGTTGGCTACGAGCAGTACTTC. The chain carries TRBV11-2 and TRBJ2-7; possible D gene TRBD2, 6 bases. CDR1 SGHAT and CDR2 FQNNGV come from the germline V gene. V dropped 4 bases and J dropped 3 bases, with 25 bases sitting between them. This CDR3 comprises 18 residues.

By share of the sample, this clonotype is medium-sized. Little can be read into the size of this beta chain, an off-target read in a library designed for alpha chains. The chain carries TRBV2 and TRBJ2-2; D unresolved. CDR1 is SNHLY and CDR2 is FYNNEI in the germline V gene. V was shortened by 4 bases and J by 4 bases, with 10 bases between the two germline ends. CDR3 size: 14 residues. The CDR3 reads CASSVGLITGELFF. CDR3 sequence (DNA): TGTGCCAGCAGTGTCGGGCTGATCACCGGGGAGCTGTTTTTT.

This clonotype is labeled large. As an off-target read in a library built for alpha chains, this beta chain has a frequency of little significance. This chain uses TRBV30 with TRBJ1-1; D gene ambiguous. This CDR3 has 13 amino acids. CDR1 GTSNPN and CDR2 SVGIG come from the germline V gene (reference sequence). Trimming shortened V by 2 bases and J by 1 base, and 8 bases separated the two germline ends. Here the CDR3 reads CAWSSTENTEAFF. DNA of the CDR3: TGTGCCTGGAGTTCGACCGAGAACACTGAAGCTTTCTTT.

The table lists this clonotype with a few counts. The library was designed around alpha chains, so this beta chain is a stray read whose abundance carries little weight. The chain's CDR3 is CSVESPLAGGVYTQYF. The CDR3 DNA follows: TGCAGCGTTGAGTCCCCCCTAGCGGGAGGTGTATATACGCAGTATTTT. This chain uses TRBV29-1 with TRBJ2-3; 11 positions agree with TRBD2. After removal of 3 bases from V and 7 bases from J, the junction contained 12 bases not matched to a gene. The CDR3 sequence is 16 residues long. The germline V gene has CDR1 SQVTM and CDR2 ANQGSEA.

As concerns this clonotype: The size of this beta chain means little, since it is a stray read in a library made for alpha chains. The chain carries TRBV7-9 and TRBJ1-2, with TRBD1 matching over 8 bases. The V segment lost 5 bases and the J segment 4 bases; nucleotides outside the gene matches: 0. Germline CDR1 SEHNR, CDR2 FQNEAQ (reference sequence). The CDR3 is 12 amino acids. The CDR3 protein is CASSTGGYGYTF. Here the CDR3 DNA reads TGTGCCAGCAGCACAGGGGGCTATGGCTACACCTTC.

This clonotype counts as medium-sized (0.01 to 0.1%). Since it is a stray read in a library aimed at alpha chains, this beta chain has a size that is not meaningful. CDR3 residues: CASSRGQTQETQYF. CDR3 coding DNA: TGTGCCAGCAGCCGGGGACAGACCCAAGAGACCCAGTACTTC. The chain has TRBV11-3 and TRBJ2-5, with TRBD1 matching over 7 bases. From germline, CDR1 is SGHNT and CDR2 YENEEA. Trimming at V came to 5 bases and at J to 1 base, leaving 4 bases not matched to a gene. The CDR3 is made up of 14 amino acids.

By its share, this clonotype is large. With the library built for alpha chains, this beta chain is off target and its frequency is not meaningful. The V gene is TRBV5-1, the J gene TRBJ2-5; D ambiguous. V was shortened by 0 bases and J by 1 base, with 7 bases between the two germline ends. The germline V gene has CDR1 SGHRS and CDR2 YFSETQ. The CDR3 covers 14 residues. CDR3 amino acids: CASSLAQSQETQYF. The CDR3 DNA follows: TGCGCCAGCAGCTTGGCCCAAAGCCAAGAGACCCAGTACTTC.

This clonotype was found many times. This beta chain is a stray read from a library made for alpha chains; its abundance is not meaningful. The chain joins TRBV5-1 to TRBJ1-1; D is unresolved. The CDR3 is made up of 15 amino acids. Trimming left V 4 bases short and J 6 bases short, with 19 bases between. Germline assignment: CDR1 SGHRS and CDR2 YFSETQ. The CDR3, as DNA: TGCGCCAGCAGCGAGGCGAGGGTTGGCTCCTCTGAAGCTTTCTTT. It translates to CASSEARVGSSEAFF.

This clonotype ranks as medium-sized (0.01 to 0.1%). This beta chain slipped into a library made for alpha chains as a stray read, so its size is not meaningful. The rearrangement links TRBV5-1 to TRBJ2-7; D is undetermined. The germline V gene encodes CDR1 SGHRS and CDR2 YFSETQ. The CDR3 extends over 13 amino acids. Deletions cut 4 bases from V and 5 bases from J, with 13 bases between. The CDR3 region has the DNA TGCGCCAGCAGCCTTCAGGACGGTAACGAGCAGTACTTC. This translates into CASSLQDGNEQYF. The full variable domain, in which reference TRBV5-1 and TRBJ2-7 provide the parts outside the CDR3, is KAGVTQTPRYLIKTRGQQVTLSCSPISGHRSVSWYQQTPGQGLQFLFEYFSETQRNKGNFPGRFSGRQFSNSRSEMNVSTLELGDSALYLCASSLQDGNEQYFGPGTRLTVT.

This clonotype counts as large. This beta chain represents an off-target read in a library built for alpha chains; its size is of limited meaning. This chain joins TRBV9 and TRBJ2-5; 9 bases line up with TRBD1. CDR1 SGDLS and CDR2 YYNGEE come from the germline V gene. The trim removed 0 bases at V and 2 bases at J, leaving 2 bases unmatched. The CDR3 spans 15 residues. The CDR3 sequence is CASSVDGTGQETQYF. The CDR3 nucleotides are TGTGCCAGCAGCGTAGATGGGACAGGGCAAGAGACCCAGTACTTC. Full variable domain (missing parts from reference TRBV9 and TRBJ2-5): DSGVTQTPKHLITATGQRVTLRCSPRSGDLSVYWYQQSLDQGLQFLIQYYNGEERAKGNILERFSAQQFPDLHSELNLSSLELGDSALYFCASSVDGTGQETQYFGPGTRLLVL.

Within the sample, this clonotype is medium-sized. Since the library was made to target alpha chains, this beta chain is a stray read and its abundance is not meaningful. This rearrangement joins TRBV27 to TRBJ1-4; D uncertain. This CDR3 has 15 residues. Germline V gives CDR1 MNHEY, CDR2 SMNVEV (reference sequence). V shed 5 bases and J shed 0 bases, with 10 bases lying between them. The CDR3 here is CASSLMFATNEKLFF. The DNA of the CDR3 is TGTGCCAGCAGTCTGATGTTCGCAACTAATGAAAAACTGTTTTTT.

This clonotype was detected ten times or more. In a library made to pick up alpha chains, this beta chain is a stray read with a size that means little. The rearrangement joins TRBV11-1 to TRBJ2-3; TRBD2 matches at 8 bases. The CDR3 contains 15 residues. With 1 base clipped from V and 5 bases from J, the junction kept 5 bases outside the gene matches. CDR1 is SGHAT and CDR2 is FQDESV in the germline V gene (reference sequence). The CDR3 DNA follows: TGTGCCAGCAGCTTAGGACGGGGGGGCCAAGATACGCAGTATTTT. Encoded protein: CASSLGRGGQDTQYF.

There are many counts of this clonotype. Because this beta chain is a stray read in a library intended to capture alpha chains, its abundance should not be given much weight. V is TRBV2 and J is TRBJ1-6; 7 positions match TRBD1. CDR3 length: 15 residues. V lost 0 bases, J lost 9 bases, and 5 bases stayed unmatched. Germline V gives CDR1 SNHLY, CDR2 FYNNEI. In DNA, the CDR3 is TGTGCCAGCAGTGAAGCCCCGGGACAGCGTTCACCCCTCCACTTT. Its translation is CASSEAPGQRSPLHF.

This clonotype rates as large. This beta chain turned up in a library designed for alpha chains; as an off-target read, its abundance says little. The chain combines TRBV5-1 with TRBJ1-4; 8 positions agree with TRBD1. Germline assignment: CDR1 SGHRS and CDR2 YFSETQ. The CDR3 length is 14 residues. V was clipped by 6 bases and J by 8 bases; unmatched bases: 9. The CDR3 spells CASTRTGIGEKLFF. The CDR3 nucleotides read TGCGCCAGCACCCGGACAGGGATCGGGGAAAAACTGTTTTTT.

Sample share makes this clonotype large. This beta chain is an unintended read in a library built for alpha chains; its size means little. The chain links TRBV7-3 to TRBJ2-6; 7 bases are a match to TRBD1. Germline CDR1 reads SGHTA; CDR2 reads FQGTGA. This CDR3 is 18 amino acids long. With V trimmed by 6 bases and J by 0 bases, 11 bases remained unmatched. The chain's CDR3 is CASSRTGTVISGANVLTF. The CDR3 bases are TGTGCCAGCAGTAGGACCGGGACAGTCATCTCTGGGGCCAACGTCCTGACTTTC. Using reference TRBV7-3 and TRBJ2-6 for the parts outside the CDR3, the full variable domain is GAGVSQTPSNKVTEKGKYVELRCDPISGHTALYWYRQSLGQGPEFLIYFQGTGAADDSGLPNDRFFAVRPEGSVSTLKIQRTERGDSAVYLCASSRTGTVISGANVLTFGAGSRLTVL.